This is a list of T cell receptor beta chains from one sample in a study of blood T cell repertoires in COVID-19. Sequenced by immunoSEQ multiplex PCR; TCRdb stores in-frame clones only, minus some. The top ten clones hold 5% to 6.5% of a sample with 70,000 to 95,000 clones, about 87% of them seen once. The sequenced sample consisted of peripheral blood. These receptors came from a man between 45 and 60 years old with active COVID-19. The conserved cysteine and the conserved F or W are not part of the CDR3 here. Fields, in order: J gene, V gene, CDR3 protein.

TRBJ2-1 | TRBV5-1 | ASSGGQGSYNEQF
TRBJ2-2 | TRBV3-1/TRBV3-2 | ASSATSRRTGELF
TRBJ2-7 | TRBV28 | ASTLPTGSYEQY
TRBJ2-3 | TRBV4-3 | ASSQEYSGGAEDTQY
TRBJ2-1 | TRBV4-1 | ASSQRASQTSGSRYEQF
TRBJ2-5 | TRBV5-1 | ASSLDPLIQGWRQETQY
TRBJ1-2 | TRBV28 | ASSFRSYGYT
TRBJ2-5 | TRBV10-3 | AIRAEQETQY
TRBJ2-1 | TRBV27 | ASSSPGQGASNEQF
TRBJ2-1 | TRBV5-1 | ASWPSGASYNEQF
TRBJ2-7 | TRBV9 | ASSPHTSVKSYEQY
TRBJ2-2 | TRBV7-2 | ASSLVVVTGELF
TRBJ1-3 | TRBV6-2/TRBV6-3 | ASSAAVGDSGNTIY
TRBJ2-1 | TRBV30 | AWSFGGSSFDNEQF
TRBJ2-3 | TRBV3-1/TRBV3-2 | ASSQERLEWRDTQY
TRBJ2-5 | TRBV28 | ASSLGARKVSWTQY
TRBJ1-5 | TRBV6-5 | ASSLTGDQPQH
TRBJ1-1 | TRBV28 | ASTFDRNTEAF